Listed below are T cell receptor beta chains from one sample, sequenced in a study of response to subunit inactivated influenza vaccine. Each CDR3 protein gets one entry after TCRdb re-called the RT-PCR reads with MiXCR. The data hold under 750,000 distinct CDR3 sequences, with about an eighth observed a single time. The sequenced sample was PBMCs from blood, obtained on the day of vaccination. The origin of the receptors is a man between 45 and 60 years old who received an inactivated influenza vaccine. The CDR3 runs from the conserved cysteine through the conserved F or W. Each record gives: clone size, D gene, J gene, V gene, CDR3 protein, CDR3 DNA. A D gene is named only where the DNA matches it firmly. Clone size appears in some rows only: once, few, many, or a class for an expanded clone.

size: NA; D: TRBD2; J: TRBJ2-1; V: TRBV4-3; CDR3: CASSQNGLAGGNEQFF; DNA: TGCGCCAGCAGCCAAAACGGACTAGCGGGAGGGAATGAGCAGTTCTTC
size: few; D: NA; J: TRBJ1-1; V: TRBV5-1; CDR3: CASSPGGGVGTEAFF; DNA: TGCGCCAGCAGCCCGGGAGGAGGGGTGGGAACTGAAGCTTTCTTT
size: few; D: TRBD2; J: TRBJ2-1; V: TRBV3-1; CDR3: CASSPLTSGEQFF; DNA: TGTGCCAGCAGCCCTCTGACTAGCGGTGAGCAGTTCTTC
size: NA; D: NA; J: TRBJ2-2; V: TRBV3-1; CDR3: CASSQDLHGGLFF; DNA: TGTGCCAGCAGCCAAGATCTTCATGGCGGGCTGTTTTTT
size: NA; D: NA; J: TRBJ2-1; V: TRBV28; CDR3: CASSLYGKRTGEQFF; DNA: TGTGCCAGCAGTTTATACGGGAAAAGAACGGGTGAGCAGTTCTTC
size: NA; D: TRBD1; J: TRBJ1-4; V: TRBV5-1; CDR3: CASSWIGTGDEKLFF; DNA: TGCGCCAGCAGCTGGATTGGGACAGGGGATGAAAAACTGTTTTTT
size: many; D: NA; J: TRBJ2-2; V: TRBV5-1; CDR3: CASSSGTGSPGELFF; DNA: TGCGCCAGCAGCTCCGGGACGGGTAGTCCCGGGGAGCTGTTTTTT
size: NA; D: NA; J: TRBJ2-2; V: TRBV5-1; CDR3: CASSLNRHWDRSELFF; DNA: TGCGCCAGCAGCTTGAACCGCCATTGGGACCGCTCGGAGCTGTTTTTT
size: NA; D: NA; J: TRBJ2-1; V: TRBV2; CDR3: CASSEFRIGSYNEQFF; DNA: TGTGCCAGCAGTGAATTTCGGATAGGGTCCTACAATGAGCAGTTCTTC
size: few; D: TRBD1; J: TRBJ1-1; V: TRBV5-5; CDR3: CASSFVDRGRTEAFF; DNA: TGTGCCAGCAGCTTTGTGGACAGGGGACGCACTGAAGCTTTCTTT
size: NA; D: TRBD2; J: TRBJ2-2; V: TRBV20-1; CDR3: CSAGDPAGGIGNTGELFF; DNA: TGCAGTGCTGGGGATCCTGCGGGAGGAATAGGGAACACCGGGGAGCTGTTTTTT
size: NA; D: NA; J: TRBJ2-7; V: TRBV7-9; CDR3: CASSRNRAPYEQYF; DNA: TGTGCCAGCAGCCGAAACCGGGCCCCCTACGAGCAGTACTTC
size: NA; D: NA; J: TRBJ2-1; V: TRBV4-1; CDR3: CASSQVTAGLGGNEQFF; DNA: TGCGCCAGCAGCCAAGTAACCGCCGGACTAGGGGGGAATGAGCAGTTCTTC
size: NA; D: NA; J: TRBJ1-1; V: TRBV5-1; CDR3: CASSSTGGVGEAFF; DNA: TGCGCCAGCAGCTCGACCGGCGGCGTAGGTGAAGCTTTCTTT
size: NA; D: NA; J: TRBJ2-5; V: TRBV7-9; CDR3: CASSSTSSETQYF; DNA: TGTGCCAGCAGCTCAACTAGCTCGGAGACCCAGTACTTC
size: few; D: TRBD1; J: TRBJ2-7; V: TRBV6-2/TRBV6-3; CDR3: CASRWTGVGEQYF; DNA: TGTGCCAGCAGATGGACAGGGGTCGGCGAGCAGTACTTC
size: NA; D: TRBD1; J: TRBJ1-1; V: TRBV5-1; CDR3: CASSRDPGQRPMNTEAFF; DNA: TGCGCCAGCAGTAGGGATCCGGGACAGAGACCCATGAACACTGAAGCTTTCTTT
size: NA; D: NA; J: TRBJ2-7; V: TRBV5-1; CDR3: CASRPLSGGDRSYEQYF; DNA: TGCGCCAGCAGACCACTTAGCGGTGGGGACAGAAGCTACGAGCAGTACTTC
size: NA; D: TRBD2; J: TRBJ2-1; V: TRBV14; CDR3: CASRHWVGLAGGTDEQFF; DNA: TGTGCCAGCAGACACTGGGTCGGGCTAGCGGGAGGAACAGATGAGCAGTTCTTC
size: NA; D: TRBD2; J: TRBJ2-1; V: TRBV4-3; CDR3: CASSQRVSSGVSSYNEQFF; DNA: TGCGCCAGCAGCCAAAGAGTTTCTAGCGGGGTCAGCTCCTACAATGAGCAGTTCTTC
size: few; D: NA; J: TRBJ2-3; V: TRBV2; CDR3: CASSAAGSTDTQYF; DNA: TGTGCCAGCAGTGCGGCAGGAAGCACAGATACGCAGTATTTT
size: few; D: NA; J: TRBJ2-5; V: TRBV4-3; CDR3: CASSQDWKETQYF; DNA: TGCGCCAGCAGCCAAGATTGGAAGGAGACCCAGTACTTC
size: many; D: NA; J: TRBJ2-7; V: TRBV3-1; CDR3: CASSQMEGEQYF; DNA: TGTGCCAGCAGCCAGATGGAGGGAGAGCAGTACTTC
size: many; D: NA; J: TRBJ1-1; V: TRBV6-1; CDR3: CASATGTRSNTEAFF; DNA: TGTGCCAGCGCCACCGGTACAAGGTCGAACACTGAAGCTTTCTTT
size: NA; D: NA; J: TRBJ2-1; V: TRBV5-1; CDR3: CASSLGGLAAYNEQFF; DNA: TGCGCCAGCAGCTTGGGGGGGCTAGCGGCCTACAATGAGCAGTTCTTC
size: few; D: TRBD2; J: TRBJ2-3; V: TRBV11-3; CDR3: CASSSGTSGYTDTQYF; DNA: TGTGCCAGCAGCTCCGGGACTAGCGGATACACAGATACGCAGTATTTT
size: many; D: TRBD1; J: TRBJ2-5; V: TRBV2; CDR3: CASRQGETQYF; DNA: TGTGCCAGCAGACAGGGGGAGACCCAGTACTTC
size: NA; D: NA; J: TRBJ1-1; V: TRBV5-1; CDR3: CASSLVGGHLTEAFF; DNA: TGCGCCAGCAGCTTGGTAGGAGGGCACCTTACTGAAGCTTTCTTT
size: NA; D: NA; J: TRBJ2-3; V: TRBV7-2; CDR3: CASNPVLGGKGTQYF; DNA: TGTGCCAGCAACCCTGTCTTGGGCGGGAAGGGTACGCAGTATTTT
size: NA; D: NA; J: TRBJ2-2; V: TRBV20-1; CDR3: CSVTGLRTGELFF; DNA: TGCAGTGTAACGGGACTGCGGACCGGGGAGCTGTTTTTT
size: NA; D: TRBD2; J: TRBJ2-1; V: TRBV18; CDR3: CASSTGGPGKEQFF; DNA: TGTGCCAGCTCAACGGGAGGGCCGGGGAAGGAGCAGTTCTTC
size: NA; D: NA; J: TRBJ1-1; V: TRBV29-1; CDR3: CSVRANTEAFF; DNA: TGCAGCGTTCGCGCGAACACTGAAGCTTTCTTT
size: many; D: NA; J: TRBJ2-7; V: TRBV4-3; CDR3: CASSQDLADSYEQYF; DNA: TGCGCCAGCAGCCAAGATTTGGCAGACTCCTACGAGCAGTACTTC
size: few; D: NA; J: TRBJ1-4; V: TRBV12-3/TRBV12-4; CDR3: CASSPTYGGANEKLFF; DNA: TGTGCCAGCAGTCCAACCTATGGGGGGGCTAATGAAAAACTGTTTTTT
size: NA; D: NA; J: TRBJ2-5; V: TRBV21-1; CDR3: CASSKHRGSQETQYF; DNA: TGTGCCAGCAGCAAACACAGGGGGTCCCAAGAGACCCAGTACTTC
size: many; D: TRBD1; J: TRBJ2-7; V: TRBV20-1; CDR3: CSAGQGREQYF; DNA: TGCAGTGCTGGACAGGGGAGGGAGCAGTACTTC
size: many; D: TRBD1; J: TRBJ2-3; V: TRBV29-1; CDR3: CSVGGQGGPDTQYF; DNA: TGCAGCGTTGGAGGACAGGGGGGTCCAGATACGCAGTATTTT
size: few; D: NA; J: TRBJ1-3; V: TRBV24-1; CDR3: CAAGDGTGNTIYF; DNA: TGTGCCGCAGGTGATGGCACTGGAAACACCATATATTTT
size: NA; D: TRBD2; J: TRBJ2-1; V: TRBV20-1; CDR3: CSARDRGGEQFF; DNA: TGCAGTGCTAGAGATCGGGGGGGTGAGCAGTTCTTC
size: NA; D: NA; J: TRBJ1-2; V: TRBV28; CDR3: CASSLGAGNYGYTF; DNA: TGTGCCAGCAGTTTAGGGGCAGGGAACTATGGCTACACCTTC
size: NA; D: NA; J: TRBJ2-1; V: TRBV18; CDR3: CASSPLWDYNEQFF; DNA: TGTGCCAGCTCACCACTCTGGGACTACAATGAGCAGTTCTTC
size: few; D: TRBD1; J: TRBJ2-1; V: TRBV18; CDR3: CASSPTGTGGDEQFF; DNA: TGTGCCAGCTCACCGACCGGGACAGGGGGGGATGAGCAGTTCTTC
size: many; D: NA; J: TRBJ2-7; V: TRBV20-1; CDR3: CSARRDIYEQYF; DNA: TGCAGTGCTCGTAGGGACATATACGAGCAGTACTTC
size: many; D: TRBD2; J: TRBJ2-1; V: TRBV7-2; CDR3: CASSSLLAGGSYNEQFF; DNA: TGTGCCAGCAGCTCCCTACTAGCGGGGGGTTCCTACAATGAGCAGTTCTTC
size: NA; D: TRBD2; J: TRBJ2-1; V: TRBV5-4; CDR3: CASSSLAGGYNEQLF; DNA: TGTGCCAGCAGCTCTCTGGCGGGGGGGTACAATGAGCAGTTGTTC